These 10 T cell receptor beta chains came from one sample sequenced in a study of OX40 agonist ivuxolimab in advanced cancers. This table comes from immunoSEQ multiplex PCR, and its TCRdb copy is limited to in-frame clones, with some not included. The data show around 53,000 clones, with 60% to 80% seen just once and around 2.5% held by the top ten. The starting material was CD4+ or CD8+ T cells sorted from blood, obtained in a trial of the OX40 agonist ivuxolimab. The receptors come from an adult with an advanced solid tumor such as melanoma, head and neck, liver or kidney cancer.

The chain carries TRBV12-5 and TRBJ1-6; the D gene is possibly TRBD1 (5 bases). V was clipped by 4 bases and J by 3 bases, with 13 bases between them. The CDR3 is 16 residues long. The germline gives CDR1 LGHNT, CDR2 FRNRAP. The CDR3 nucleotides are TGTGCTAGTGGTTCCCGGACAAACTTCTATAATTCACCCCTCCACTTT. It codes for CASGSRTNFYNSPLHF.

This chain uses TRBV11-3 with TRBJ2-2; TRBD1 matches at 7 bases. Germline V gene sequence: CDR1 SGHNT, CDR2 YENEEA. The CDR3 is 17 amino acids. Unmatched junction bases numbered 11, after V lost 1 base and J lost 6 bases. DNA for the CDR3: TGTGCCAGCAGCTTAGGGCGGTGGGACAGTCCCTCCGGGGAGCTGTTTTTT. It is translated as CASSLGRWDSPSGELFF.

The chain combines TRBV7-3 with TRBJ2-3; D is perhaps TRBD2 (5 bases). Looked up from germline, CDR1 is SGHTA and CDR2 is FQGTGA. CDR3 length: 14 residues. V lost 5 bases, J lost 2 bases, and 11 bases lay in between. The CDR3 bases are TGTGCCAGCAGCCCACTAGACCACACAGATACGCAGTATTTT. It is translated as CASSPLDHTDTQYF.

This clone was observed a few times. The J gene is TRBJ2-1, the V gene TRBV19; 10 nucleotides match TRBD2. The germline gives CDR1 LNHDA, CDR2 SQIVND (reference sequence). The V segment lost 6 bases and the J segment 0 bases; nucleotides outside the gene matches: 5. The CDR3 totals 16 residues. CDR3 residues: CASSPSGSSSYNEQFF. DNA for the CDR3: TGTGCCAGTAGCCCTAGCGGGAGCTCCTCCTACAATGAGCAGTTCTTC.

The V call is TRBV19, the J call TRBJ2-4; 9 bases align to TRBD1. From germline, CDR1 is LNHDA and CDR2 SQIVND (reference sequence). The ends lost 1 base at V and 7 bases at J; junction bases unmatched: 5. This CDR3 has 15 amino acids. CDR3 bases: TGTGCCAGTAGTATAGGTGGGACAGGGAGGAACATTCAGTACTTC. Translated, it gives CASSIGGTGRNIQYF.

J is TRBJ1-1 and V is TRBV28; D is undetermined. V gave up 6 bases and J gave up 3 bases, with 8 bases separating them. Germline CDR1 MDHEN, CDR2 SYDVKM. The CDR3 has 12 amino acids. The DNA of the CDR3 is TGTGCCAGCAGCTACCTATACACTGAAGCTTTCTTT. It is translated as CASSYLYTEAFF.

CDR3 loop: CASSLKLKGEGEQYF. The CDR3 region has the DNA TGTGCCAGCAGCTTAAAGTTGAAGGGGGAAGGCGAGCAGTACTTC. The chain is built from TRBV7-2 and TRBJ2-7; possibly TRBD1 for D (6 bases). The CDR3 covers 15 residues. CDR1 and CDR2 (germline): SGHTA, FQGNSA. Trimming took off 2 bases at V and 6 bases at J, with 17 bases between the two ends.

The rearrangement joins TRBV6-5 to TRBJ2-7; possibly TRBD2 for D (6 bases). Germline lookup yields CDR1 MNHEY and CDR2 SVGAGI. The CDR3 runs to 14 residues. Trimming pared 6 bases from V and 0 bases from J, leaving 12 bases between. CDR3 bases: TGTGCCAGCAGAATAAAGCGGGTCTCCTACGAGCAGTACTTC. As protein: CASRIKRVSYEQYF.

The rearrangement uses TRBV11-2 and TRBJ2-3, with TRBD2 matching over 8 bases. The CDR3 spans 16 residues. After removal of 5 bases from V and 5 bases from J, the junction contained 12 bases not matched to a gene. The germline V gene encodes CDR1 SGHAT and CDR2 FQNNGV. This CDR3 is CASSGLAGLVEDTQYF. CDR3 DNA sequence: TGTGCCAGCAGCGGACTAGCTGGGTTAGTGGAAGATACGCAGTATTTT.

The V gene is TRBV5-1, the J gene TRBJ2-7; 14 bases match TRBD2. Germline CDR1 reads SGHRS; CDR2 reads YFSETQ. With V trimmed by 0 bases and J by 3 bases, 2 bases remained unmatched. The CDR3 loop spans 16 amino acids. The CDR3 DNA is TGCGCCAGCAGCTTGGGGGGACTAGCGGGAGACTACGAGCAGTACTTC. Translated, it gives CASSLGGLAGDYEQYF.